Reported below is one T cell receptor (beta chain). Its antigen is still unknown. Measured with immunoSEQ multiplex PCR; TCRdb has only the in-frame clones, and not every one. This table has some 80,000 clones, around four fifths appearing once. The CDR3 is 14 residues long. The V segment lost 0 bases and the J segment 3 bases; nucleotides outside the gene matches: 1. CDR1 and CDR2 (germline): SGHRS, YFSETQ. The data stem from a study of T cell clones after liver transplantation. The wider study: In this trial, immunosuppression withdrawal was attempted within 2 years of liver transplant.

The study's findings and limits: Rather than being deleted, graft donor-reactive T cells may have moved into the graft.

This clonotype was sampled from a human patient who received a liver transplant. Some T cells may trace back to the graft donor. The chain carries TRBV5-1 and TRBJ2-3; 7 bases are shared with TRBD2. The sample in question was CD4+ T cells from blood, obtained roughly 3.5 years after liver transplant. The CDR3 protein is CASSLERGTDTQYF. The CDR3 coding sequence is TGCGCCAGCAGCTTGGAGCGGGGTACAGATACGCAGTATTTT.